This T cell receptor (beta chain) is from a study of blood T cells in healthy people across ages. Study-wide context: There was about one barcoded beta molecule captured by template switching per two T cells. Regarding the study as a whole: PBMCs left unsorted prevented a conclusive naive versus antigen-experienced comparison.

A sample-barcoded 5' primer and a J-beta primer mix were used in a second PCR of about 7 to 12 cycles. TCRdb re-called the 5' RACE reads with MiXCR, one entry per CDR3 protein. The repertoire includes 1.5 million or so distinct CDR3 sequences, around 40% of them detected once, and roughly 3.7% sits in the top ten. In the case of this clonotype: Its antigen is still unknown.

Germline CDR1 LGHDT, CDR2 YNNKEL (reference sequence). There are 14 residues in the CDR3. This receptor was identified in a young woman in good health. The V and J genes are TRBV3-1 and TRBJ2-1, with 8 nucleotides matching TRBD2. Gene TRBJ2-7 matches the end of the DNA better, so the J call may be wrong. The sequenced material came from blood. The CDR3 reads CASSPLAGYNEQYF. The DNA of the CDR3 is TGTGCCAGCAGCCCCCTAGCGGGTTACAATGAGCAGTACTTC.